Described below is a single TCR beta chain sequence and its context. As yet, its antigen is unknown. The source of the sample is a study of lymphopenia after photon versus proton radiotherapy. Study-level points and caveats: Larger post-nadir TCR diversity loss correlated inversely with survival in deceased patients. After lymphocyte nadir, photon-treated repertoires showed oligoclonal expansion, especially CD8+ Temra.

Some clones are missing from TCRdb's copy, which holds only in-frame ones; the method was immunoSEQ multiplex PCR. This sample carries approximately 65,000 clones, around 90% of them seen once, and the ten largest clones take about 3%. The V and J ends lost 1 base and 6 bases respectively, with 11 bases between them. This CDR3 is built from 14 residues. Germline CDR1 and CDR2: SGHRS and YFSETQ. The chain recombines TRBV5-1 with TRBJ2-1; perhaps TRBD2 as D (6 bases). The TCR comes from a woman aged 70-85 years with pancreatic cancer. Sequencing used peripheral blood, obtained from a patient treated with photon-based radiotherapy. CDR3 nucleotides: TGCGCCAGCAGCTTGCGGGAGACGGGCAATGAGCAGTTCTTC. Translation gives CASSLRETGNEQFF.